The clone carrying this T cell receptor (beta chain) has just a few counts. Generated by immunoSEQ multiplex PCR, the TCRdb table keeps only in-frame clones and is missing some. The sample consists of some 60,000 clones, over 75% of them appearing once. This sample was included in a study of T cell changes during pregnancy in multiple sclerosis. The CDR3 consists of 14 residues. Between the trimmed V and J ends, which lost 1 base and 5 bases, there was a span of 11 bases. The V gene's germline CDR1 is LGHNA and CDR2 YSLEER. The TCR originated in a female donor with multiple sclerosis, enrolled in a pregnancy study. Here the sequenced sample was peripheral blood, taken before pregnancy. The chain has TRBV4-3 and TRBJ2-5, with D uncertain. Written as DNA, the CDR3 is TGCGCCAGCAGCCAAGCGGTATTGTCGGAGACCCAGTACTTC. This sequence encodes CASSQAVLSETQYF.